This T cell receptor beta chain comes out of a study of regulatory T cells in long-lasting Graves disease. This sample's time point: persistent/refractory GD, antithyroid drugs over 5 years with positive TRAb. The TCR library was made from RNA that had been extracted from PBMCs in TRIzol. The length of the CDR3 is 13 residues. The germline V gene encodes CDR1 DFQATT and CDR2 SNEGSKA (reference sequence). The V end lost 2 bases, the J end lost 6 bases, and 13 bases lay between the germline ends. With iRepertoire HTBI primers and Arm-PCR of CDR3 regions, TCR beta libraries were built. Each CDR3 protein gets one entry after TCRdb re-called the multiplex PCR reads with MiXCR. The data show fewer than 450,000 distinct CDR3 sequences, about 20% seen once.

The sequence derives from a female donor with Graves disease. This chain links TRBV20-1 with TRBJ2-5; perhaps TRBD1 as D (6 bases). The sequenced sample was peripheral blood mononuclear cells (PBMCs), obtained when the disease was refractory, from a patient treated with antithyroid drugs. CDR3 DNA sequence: TGCAGTGCTAGAAAACAGGGTGTAAAGACCCAGTACTTC. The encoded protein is CSARKQGVKTQYF.